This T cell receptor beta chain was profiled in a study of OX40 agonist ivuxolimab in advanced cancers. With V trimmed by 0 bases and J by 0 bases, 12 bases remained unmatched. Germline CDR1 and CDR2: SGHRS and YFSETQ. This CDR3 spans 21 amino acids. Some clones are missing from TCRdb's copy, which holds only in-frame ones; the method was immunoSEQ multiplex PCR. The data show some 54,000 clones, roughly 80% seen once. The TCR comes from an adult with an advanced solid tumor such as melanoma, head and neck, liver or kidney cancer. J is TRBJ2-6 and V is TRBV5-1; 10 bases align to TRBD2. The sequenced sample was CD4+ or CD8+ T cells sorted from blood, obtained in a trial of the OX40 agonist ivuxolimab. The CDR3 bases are TGCGCCAGCAGCTTGGTCTCTAGCGGGAGCGGAGTAAGCTCTGGGGCCAACGTCCTGACTTTC. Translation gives CASSLVSSGSGVSSGANVLTF.